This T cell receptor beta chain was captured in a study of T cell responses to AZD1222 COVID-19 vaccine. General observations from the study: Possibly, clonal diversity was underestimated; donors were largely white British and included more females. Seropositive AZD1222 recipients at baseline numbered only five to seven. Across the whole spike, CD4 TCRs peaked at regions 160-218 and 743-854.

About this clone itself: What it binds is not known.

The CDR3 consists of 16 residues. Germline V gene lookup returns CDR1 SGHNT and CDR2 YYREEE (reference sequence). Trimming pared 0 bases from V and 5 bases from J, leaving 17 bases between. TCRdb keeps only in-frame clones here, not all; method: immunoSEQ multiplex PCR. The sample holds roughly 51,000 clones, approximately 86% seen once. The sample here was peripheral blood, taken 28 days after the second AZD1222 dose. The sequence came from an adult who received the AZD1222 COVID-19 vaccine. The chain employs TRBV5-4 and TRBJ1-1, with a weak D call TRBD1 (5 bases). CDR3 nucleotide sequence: TGTGCCAGCAGCTTGGCACCAGGGAGGTTGAGGACTGAAGCTTTCTTT. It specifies CASSLAPGRLRTEAFF. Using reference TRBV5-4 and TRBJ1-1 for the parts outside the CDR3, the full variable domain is ETGVTQSPTHLIKTRGQQVTLRCSSQSGHNTVSWYQQALGQGPQFIFQYYREEENGRGNFPPRFSGLQFPNYSSELNVNALELDDSALYLCASSLAPGRLRTEAFFGQGTRLTVV.